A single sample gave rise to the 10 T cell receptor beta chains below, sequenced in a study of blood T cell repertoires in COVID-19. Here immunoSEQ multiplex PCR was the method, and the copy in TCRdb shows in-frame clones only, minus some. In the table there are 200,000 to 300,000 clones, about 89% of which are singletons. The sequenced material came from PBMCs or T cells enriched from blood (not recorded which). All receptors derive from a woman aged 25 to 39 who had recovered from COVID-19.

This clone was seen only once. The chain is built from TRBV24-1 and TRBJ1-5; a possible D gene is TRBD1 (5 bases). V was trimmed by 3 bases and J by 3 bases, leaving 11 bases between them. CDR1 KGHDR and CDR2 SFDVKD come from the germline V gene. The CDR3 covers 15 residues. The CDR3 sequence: CATSDTGVANQPQHF. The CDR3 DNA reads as TGTGCCACCAGTGATACGGGGGTCGCCAATCAGCCCCAGCATTTT.

CDR3 DNA sequence: TGCGCCAGCAGCTTGAATCAGGGGGCGCGTATAACTGAAGCTTTCTTT. This gives the protein CASSLNQGARITEAFF. The gene calls are TRBV5-1 and TRBJ1-1, with TRBD1 matching over 8 bases. CDR1 SGHRS and CDR2 YFSETQ come from the germline V gene. The length of the CDR3 is 16 residues. The V gene end was trimmed by 1 base and the J gene end by 5 bases; junction bases not matched to a gene: 10. Looking up the rest from reference TRBV5-1 and TRBJ1-1 gives the full variable domain: KAGVTQTPRYLIKTRGQQVTLSCSPISGHRSVSWYQQTPGQGLQFLFEYFSETQRNKGNFPGRFSGRQFSNSRSEMNVSTLELGDSALYLCASSLNQGARITEAFFGQGTRLTVV.

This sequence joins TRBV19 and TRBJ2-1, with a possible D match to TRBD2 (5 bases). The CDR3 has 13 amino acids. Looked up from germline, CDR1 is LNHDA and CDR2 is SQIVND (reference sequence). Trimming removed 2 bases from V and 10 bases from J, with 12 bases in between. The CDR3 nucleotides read TGTGCCAGTAGTATACTAGAAGCGGACGAGCAGTTCTTC. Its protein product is CASSILEADEQFF.

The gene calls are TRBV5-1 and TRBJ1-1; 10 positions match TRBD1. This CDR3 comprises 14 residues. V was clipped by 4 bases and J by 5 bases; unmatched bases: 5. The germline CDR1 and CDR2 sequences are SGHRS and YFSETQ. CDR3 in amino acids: CASSPGQGRTEAFF. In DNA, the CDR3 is TGCGCCAGCAGCCCGGGACAGGGGAGAACTGAAGCTTTCTTT.

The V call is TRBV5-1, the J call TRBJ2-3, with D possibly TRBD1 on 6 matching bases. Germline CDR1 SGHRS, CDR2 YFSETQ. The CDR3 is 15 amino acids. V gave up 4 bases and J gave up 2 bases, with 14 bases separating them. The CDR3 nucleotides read TGCGCCAGCAGCCCCCGAACAGGGACCACAGATACGCAGTATTTT. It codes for CASSPRTGTTDTQYF.

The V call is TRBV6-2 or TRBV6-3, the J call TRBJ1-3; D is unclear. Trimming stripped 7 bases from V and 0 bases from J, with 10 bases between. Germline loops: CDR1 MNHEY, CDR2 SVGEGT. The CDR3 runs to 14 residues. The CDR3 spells CASIPGYSGNTIYF. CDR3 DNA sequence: TGTGCCAGCATCCCCGGGTACTCTGGAAACACCATATATTTT.

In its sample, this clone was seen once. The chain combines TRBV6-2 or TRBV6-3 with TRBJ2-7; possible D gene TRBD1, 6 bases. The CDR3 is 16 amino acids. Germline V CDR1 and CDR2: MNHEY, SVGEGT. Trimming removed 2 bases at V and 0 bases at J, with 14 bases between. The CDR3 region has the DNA TGTGCCAGCAGTTACAGCCTCTGGGACAACTCCTACGAGCAGTACTTC. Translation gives CASSYSLWDNSYEQYF.

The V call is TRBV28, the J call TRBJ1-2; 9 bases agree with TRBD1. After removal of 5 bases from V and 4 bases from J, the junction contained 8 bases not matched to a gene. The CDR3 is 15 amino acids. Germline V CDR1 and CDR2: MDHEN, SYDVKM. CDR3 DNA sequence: TGTGCCAGCAGTATCACAGGGGGCCGGGGCTATGGCTACACCTTC. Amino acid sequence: CASSITGGRGYGYTF.

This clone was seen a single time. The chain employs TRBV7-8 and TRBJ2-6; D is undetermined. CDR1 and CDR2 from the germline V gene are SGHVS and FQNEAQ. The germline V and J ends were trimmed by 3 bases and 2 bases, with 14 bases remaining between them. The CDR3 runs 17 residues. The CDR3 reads CASSFTTARPGANVLTF. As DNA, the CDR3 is TGTGCCAGCAGCTTCACTACCGCACGGCCTGGGGCCAACGTCCTGACTTTC.

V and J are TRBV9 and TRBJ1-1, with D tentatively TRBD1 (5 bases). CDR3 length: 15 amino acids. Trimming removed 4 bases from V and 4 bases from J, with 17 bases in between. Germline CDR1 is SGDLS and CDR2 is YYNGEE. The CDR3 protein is CASSQQGGAATEAFF. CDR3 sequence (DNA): TGTGCCAGCAGCCAGCAGGGCGGGGCGGCCACTGAAGCTTTCTTT.